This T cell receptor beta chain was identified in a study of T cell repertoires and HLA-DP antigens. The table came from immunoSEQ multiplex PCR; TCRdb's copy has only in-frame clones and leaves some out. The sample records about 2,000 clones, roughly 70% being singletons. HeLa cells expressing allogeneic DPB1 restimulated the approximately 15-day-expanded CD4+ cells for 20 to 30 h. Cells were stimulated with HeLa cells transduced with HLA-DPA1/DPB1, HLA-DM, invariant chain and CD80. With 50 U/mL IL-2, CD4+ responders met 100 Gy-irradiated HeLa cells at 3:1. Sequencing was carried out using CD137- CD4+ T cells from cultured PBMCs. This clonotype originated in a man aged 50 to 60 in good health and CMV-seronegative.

For the CDR3, the DNA is TGTGCCAGCTCACCTAGCAGGCCCGGCACAGATACGCAGTATTTT. The encoded protein is CASSPSRPGTDTQYF. This chain links TRBV18 with TRBJ2-3, with D unclear. The CDR3 is made up of 15 amino acids. V lost 3 bases, J lost 1 base, and 11 bases lay in between. Germline CDR1 is KGHSH and CDR2 is LQKENI.